The source of this T cell receptor (beta chain) is a study of blood T cell repertoires in COVID-19. The wider study: There were acute and convalescent COVID-19 samples, and they came from the United States, Italy and Spain. PBMCs, B-cell-depleted T cells, or T cells were the source of the cDNA or gDNA that made up the material.

The CDR3 is made up of 15 amino acids. V was clipped by 0 bases and J by 7 bases; unmatched bases: 5. Per germline, CDR1 LGHDT and CDR2 YNNKEL (reference sequence). Authors' methods: Scientists estimated how many nucleated cells there were by amplifying reference gene primers. Measured with immunoSEQ multiplex PCR; TCRdb has only the in-frame clones, and not every one. Clone size and the V and J calls come from that table; the DNA yielded D and trimming. The sample records 25,000 to 30,000 clones, around 88% being singletons. The sequenced sample was peripheral blood. This sequence originates from a human donor in a cohort sampled during active COVID-19. The genes are TRBV3-1 (or the pseudogene TRBV3-2) and TRBJ1-5; TRBD1 matches at 8 bases. The CDR3 protein is CASSQDRGQGQPQHF. CDR3 bases: TGTGCCAGCAGCCAAGACAGGGGGCAGGGACAGCCCCAGCATTTT.